Listed here is a single T cell receptor beta chain. Here immunoSEQ multiplex PCR was the method, and the copy in TCRdb shows in-frame clones only, minus some. The repertoire has roughly 130,000 clones, approximately 90% of them found once; the top ten carry roughly 9.4%. This sample is drawn from a study of control samples from healthy donors and cancer patients. The CDR3 is 11 residues long. Germline lookup yields CDR1 SEHNR and CDR2 FQNEAQ (reference sequence). Trimming cost V 4 bases and J 9 bases, with 4 bases left between them. The sample was blood. This clonotype was obtained from a young man in good health. The chain recombines TRBV7-9 with TRBJ2-6, with D unresolved. The CDR3 protein is CASSSYNVLTF. The DNA of the CDR3 is TGTGCCAGCAGCTCATACAACGTCCTGACTTTC.